Following are 14 T cell receptor beta chains from one sample sequenced in a study of blood T cell repertoires in COVID-19. Repertoires were generated with immunoSEQ multiplex PCR, while TCRdb's copy carries only in-frame clones and drops some. The table records approximately 65,000 clones, 88% of them present only once. Sequencing was performed on peripheral blood. The receptor set was obtained from a human donor in a cohort sampled during active COVID-19.

V and J are TRBV7-9 and TRBJ1-1; 7 positions agree with TRBD1. Germline V gene data show CDR1 as SEHNR and CDR2 as FQNEAQ (reference sequence). The CDR3 has 14 residues. The trim removed 5 bases at V and 2 bases at J, leaving 5 bases unmatched. CDR3 amino acids: CASSPGQVNTEAFF. For the CDR3, the DNA is TGTGCCAGCAGCCCCGGACAGGTTAACACTGAAGCTTTCTTT.

V gene TRBV5-4 combines with J gene TRBJ2-6; D uncertain. Germline-derived CDR1 and CDR2 are SGHNT and YYREEE (reference sequence). The CDR3 is made up of 17 amino acids. V gave up 1 base and J gave up 0 bases, with 11 bases separating them. This chain's CDR3 is CASSLFVRYSGANVLTF. Written as DNA, the CDR3 is TGTGCCAGCAGCTTGTTTGTGAGATACTCTGGGGCCAACGTCCTGACTTTC. Full variable domain (rest looked up from reference TRBV5-4 and TRBJ2-6): ETGVTQSPTHLIKTRGQQVTLRCSSQSGHNTVSWYQQALGQGPQFIFQYYREEENGRGNFPPRFSGLQFPNYSSELNVNALELDDSALYLCASSLFVRYSGANVLTFGAGSRLTVL.

The rearrangement uses TRBV7-2 and TRBJ2-1; possible D gene TRBD2, 6 bases. The germline V gene has CDR1 SGHTA and CDR2 FQGNSA. The CDR3 extends over 13 amino acids. Trimming took 4 bases from V and 8 from J, leaving 12 bases between them. The CDR3 sequence is CASSSRWRDEQFF. In DNA, the CDR3 is TGTGCCAGCAGCTCCCGGTGGAGGGATGAGCAGTTCTTC.

The genes are TRBV7-2 and TRBJ1-5; weak D call: TRBD1 (6 bases). This CDR3 is 14 amino acids long. Germline V gives CDR1 SGHTA, CDR2 FQGNSA. Trimming took 2 bases from V and 4 from J, leaving 9 bases between them. CDR3 residues: CASSLMGANQPQHF. CDR3 DNA: TGTGCCAGCAGCTTAATGGGGGCGAATCAGCCCCAGCATTTT.

The CDR3 DNA reads TGTGCCAGCAGCTTTGGGGGGTACTCTGGAAACACCATATATTTT. Amino acids: CASSFGGYSGNTIYF. The chain uses TRBV11-2 and TRBJ1-3; weak D call: TRBD1 (5 bases). Trimming pared 3 bases from V and 0 bases from J, leaving 9 bases between. The CDR3 extends over 15 amino acids. Germline lookup yields CDR1 SGHAT and CDR2 FQNNGV.

The chain carries TRBV6-5 and TRBJ2-3, with 8 bases aligning to TRBD2. The CDR3 extends over 16 amino acids. The trim removed 2 bases at V and 3 bases at J, leaving 7 bases unmatched. Germline V lookup: CDR1 MNHEY, CDR2 SVGAGI. CDR3 bases: TGTGCCAGCAGTTACAGGACTAGCAGCTGGACAGATACGCAGTATTTT. Translating it yields CASSYRTSSWTDTQYF.

The gene calls are TRBV5-5 and TRBJ1-2; D is unclear. Germline V CDR1 and CDR2: SGHKS, YYEKEE (reference sequence). This CDR3 is 14 amino acids long. The V gene lost 2 bases and the J gene lost 3 bases, with 11 bases spanning the gap. The CDR3 coding sequence is TGTGCCAGCAGCTTAAACAGTGATTACTATGGCTACACCTTC. It encodes CASSLNSDYYGYTF.

This rearrangement joins TRBV5-1 to TRBJ1-2, with D uncertain. This CDR3 spans 14 amino acids. V was clipped by 0 bases and J by 6 bases, with 12 bases between them. Germline loops: CDR1 SGHRS, CDR2 YFSETQ. CDR3 nucleotides: TGCGCCAGCAGCTTGGGGGCCAGCCCACATGGCTACACCTTC. This codes for CASSLGASPHGYTF.

The chain uses TRBV7-9 and TRBJ2-1, with 12 positions matching TRBD1. Germline V gene data show CDR1 as SEHNR and CDR2 as FQNEAQ (reference sequence). Trimming took 5 bases from V and 5 from J; bases not matched to a gene: 4. The CDR3 contains 15 residues. DNA of the CDR3: TGTGCCAGCAGCCGGGGACAGGGGGCTAACAATGAGCAGTTCTTC. Amino acid sequence: CASSRGQGANNEQFF.

The chain links TRBV6-6 to TRBJ2-4, with 7 bases aligning to TRBD1. V shed 5 bases and J 0 bases; nucleotides not matched to a gene: 7. The germline V gene has CDR1 MNHNY and CDR2 SVGAGI (reference sequence). This CDR3 spans 16 amino acids. The CDR3 loop reads CASSQGQDIAKNIQYF. Here the CDR3 DNA reads TGTGCCAGCAGTCAAGGACAGGATATAGCCAAAAACATTCAGTACTTC.

V gene TRBV14 combines with J gene TRBJ2-7; the D is unclear. Trimming removed 4 bases at V and 4 bases at J, with 11 bases between. This CDR3 spans 13 amino acids. The germline V gene encodes CDR1 SGHDN and CDR2 FVKESK. In DNA form, the CDR3 reads TGTGCCAGCAGCCCTAAAAACCGTTACGAGCAGTACTTC. Amino acids: CASSPKNRYEQYF.

The V gene is TRBV19, the J gene TRBJ2-6, with a possible D match to TRBD1 (6 bases). CDR3 length: 15 residues. Germline CDR1 reads LNHDA; CDR2 reads SQIVND (reference sequence). V lost 7 bases and J lost 0, with 10 bases in between. The CDR3 loop is CASMDSPSGANVLTF. CDR3 sequence (DNA): TGTGCCAGTATGGACAGTCCCTCTGGGGCCAACGTCCTGACTTTC. The variable domain in full, with the rest retrieved from reference TRBV19 and TRBJ2-6, is DGGITQSPKYLFRKEGQNVTLSCEQNLNHDAMYWYRQDPGQGLRLIYYSQIVNDFQKGDIAEGYSVSREKKESFPLTVTSAQKNPTAFYLCASMDSPSGANVLTFGAGSRLTVL.

The rearrangement joins TRBV4-1 to TRBJ2-2, with unresolved D. V was trimmed by 3 bases and J by 5 bases, leaving 10 bases between them. This CDR3 contains 14 residues. The germline CDR1 and CDR2 sequences are MGHRA and YSYEKL. The CDR3, as DNA: TGCGCCAGCAGCCAGGGTGACTCAACCGGGGAGCTGTTTTTT. As protein: CASSQGDSTGELFF.

The rearrangement uses TRBV4-1 and TRBJ2-3; 14 nucleotides agree with TRBD2. CDR1 and CDR2 from the germline V gene are MGHRA and YSYEKL. The CDR3 has 17 residues. Losses at the gene ends were 5 bases for V and 3 bases for J; bases not matched to a gene: 7. The CDR3 nucleotides are TGCGCCAGCAGCAGAGCAGGGACTAGCGGGGGTACAGATACGCAGTATTTT. It yields the protein CASSRAGTSGGTDTQYF.